This TCR beta chain was obtained from a study of T cell responses to AZD1222 COVID-19 vaccine. Overall study results and limits: Baseline serostatus was positive in only six AZD1222 recipients. Sampling captured repertoires only after the peak T cell response.

The method was immunoSEQ multiplex PCR; TCRdb's version includes in-frame clones alone and lacks a portion of them. The sample lists about 81,000 clones, about 86% occurring once. V lost 2 bases, J lost 2 bases, and 3 bases lay in between. The CDR3 runs to 12 residues. The germline V gene encodes CDR1 LGHNT and CDR2 FRNRAP. On this clone: Antigen specificity is unknown.

This receptor was identified in an adult who received the AZD1222 COVID-19 vaccine. The sample in question was peripheral blood, obtained 28 days after the second AZD1222 dose. V is TRBV12-5 and J is TRBJ2-5; unclear D gene. CDR3 in DNA: TGTGCTAGTGGTTTGTCGCAAGAGACCCAGTACTTC. Protein: CASGLSQETQYF.